This T cell receptor (beta chain) emerged from a study of shared clonotypes between healthy human individuals. This table comes from immunoSEQ multiplex PCR, and its TCRdb copy is limited to in-frame clones, with some not included. The table includes 950,000 to 1,200,000 clones, approximately 80% detected once. V lost 6 bases and J lost 0, with 5 bases in between. The CDR3 is 12 amino acids. CDR1 and CDR2 (germline): SNHLY, FYNNEI. This clone was detected once. Other DNA sequences in the same sample also yield this CDR3. The sequence was obtained from a man aged 18 to 29 in good health. Some clones in this sample may be carry-over from other donors' samples. The specimen was memory CD4+ T cells from PBMCs. Noted subset: CD45RA-negative fraction. The V and J genes are TRBV2 and TRBJ2-5; no firm D call. CDR3 region: CASRANQETQYF. CDR3 bases: TGTGCCAGCAGAGCTAACCAAGAGACCCAGTACTTC.